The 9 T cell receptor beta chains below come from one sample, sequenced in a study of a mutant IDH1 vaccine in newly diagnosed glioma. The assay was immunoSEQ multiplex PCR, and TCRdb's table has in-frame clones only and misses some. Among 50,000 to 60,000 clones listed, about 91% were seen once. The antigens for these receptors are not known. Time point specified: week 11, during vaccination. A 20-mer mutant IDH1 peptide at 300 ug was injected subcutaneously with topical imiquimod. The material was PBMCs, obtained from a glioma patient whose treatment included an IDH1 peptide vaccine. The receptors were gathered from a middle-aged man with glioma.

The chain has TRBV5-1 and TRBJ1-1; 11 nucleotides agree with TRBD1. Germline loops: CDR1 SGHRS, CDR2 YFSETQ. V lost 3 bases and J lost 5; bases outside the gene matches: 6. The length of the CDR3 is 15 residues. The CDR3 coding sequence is TGCGCCAGCAGCTCGGACAGGGGGCAGGGGACTGAAGCTTTCTTT. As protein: CASSSDRGQGTEAFF.

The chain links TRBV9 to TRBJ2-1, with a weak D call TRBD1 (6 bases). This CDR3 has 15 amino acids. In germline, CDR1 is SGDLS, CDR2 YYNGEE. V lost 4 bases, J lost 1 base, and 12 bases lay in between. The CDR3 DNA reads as TGTGCCAGCAGCCCAGGGGCCGCTTCCTACAATGAGCAGTTCTTC. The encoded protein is CASSPGAASYNEQFF.

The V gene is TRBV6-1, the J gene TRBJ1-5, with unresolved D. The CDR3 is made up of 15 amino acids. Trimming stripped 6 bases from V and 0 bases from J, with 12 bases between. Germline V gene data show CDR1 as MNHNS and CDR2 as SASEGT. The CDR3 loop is CASRDGSASNQPQHF. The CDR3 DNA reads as TGTGCCAGCAGGGACGGCTCCGCTAGCAATCAGCCCCAGCATTTT.

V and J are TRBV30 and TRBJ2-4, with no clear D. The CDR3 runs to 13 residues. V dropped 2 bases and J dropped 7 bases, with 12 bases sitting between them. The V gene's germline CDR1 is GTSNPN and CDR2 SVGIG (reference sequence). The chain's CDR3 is CAWSISIGNIQYF. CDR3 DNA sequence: TGTGCCTGGAGTATAAGCATAGGGAACATTCAGTACTTC.

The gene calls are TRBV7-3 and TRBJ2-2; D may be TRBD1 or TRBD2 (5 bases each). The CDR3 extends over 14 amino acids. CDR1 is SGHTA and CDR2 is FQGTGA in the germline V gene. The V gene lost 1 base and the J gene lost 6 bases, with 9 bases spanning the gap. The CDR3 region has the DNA TGTGCCAGCAGCTTAAAGAGGGGAGCCGGGGAGCTGTTTTTT. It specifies CASSLKRGAGELFF.

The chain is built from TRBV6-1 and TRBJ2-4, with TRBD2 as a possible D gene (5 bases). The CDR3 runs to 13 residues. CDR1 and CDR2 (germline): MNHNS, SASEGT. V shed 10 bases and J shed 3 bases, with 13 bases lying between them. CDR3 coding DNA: TGTGCCACACTCCTTCGGGGCAAAAACATTCAGTACTTC. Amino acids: CATLLRGKNIQYF.

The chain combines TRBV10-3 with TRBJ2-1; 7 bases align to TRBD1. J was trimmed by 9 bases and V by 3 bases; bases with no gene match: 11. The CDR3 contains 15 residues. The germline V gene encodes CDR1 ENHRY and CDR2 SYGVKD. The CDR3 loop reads CAISDIGTVSREQFF. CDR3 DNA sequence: TGTGCCATCAGTGATATCGGGACAGTAAGTCGTGAGCAGTTCTTC.

The CDR3 reads CARGGLNTEAFF. The CDR3 DNA sequence: TGTGCCAGAGGGGGACTGAACACTGAAGCTTTCTTT. This sequence joins TRBV2 and TRBJ1-1, with a possible D match to TRBD1 (6 bases). Trimming took off 9 bases at V and 0 bases at J, with 8 bases between the two ends. CDR3 size: 12 residues. The germline gives CDR1 SNHLY, CDR2 FYNNEI.

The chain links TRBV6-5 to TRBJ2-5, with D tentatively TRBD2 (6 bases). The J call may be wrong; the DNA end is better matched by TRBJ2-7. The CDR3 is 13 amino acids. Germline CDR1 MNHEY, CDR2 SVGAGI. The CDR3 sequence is CASSYRGNYEQYF. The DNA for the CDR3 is TGTGCCAGCAGTTACCGGGGGAACTACGAGCAGTACTTC.